This T cell receptor beta chain came from a study of cytomegalovirus exposure and HLA in healthy donors. The PCR made use of 60 Vbeta and 13 Jbeta primers. Data came from immunoSEQ multiplex PCR; TCRdb stores just in-frame clones and leaves some out. The sample lists some 95,000 clones, 77% seen once, with roughly 5% in the top ten. In its sample, this clone was seen once. No antigen is known for it. Study-level points and caveats: A later analysis linked a missense DCLRE1C variant to TCR beta V- and J-gene trimming. Rare TCR sequences dominated, though some public TCRs recurred in many donors.

Material: PBMCs. The clonotype originates from a woman between 35 and 50 years old in good health and CMV-seronegative.

The chain's CDR3 is CASSLAGSTDTQYF. The CDR3 bases are TGTGCCAGCAGCTTGGCCGGTAGCACAGATACGCAGTATTTT. The chain links TRBV5-6 to TRBJ2-3, with D hard to call. There are 14 residues in the CDR3. Germline V gene lookup returns CDR1 SGHDT and CDR2 YYEEEE. The V and J ends lost 0 bases and 0 bases respectively, with 5 bases between them.